Below, one TCR beta chain is given with its context. Read coverage stops 3 residues before the CDR3 terminus; the germline J gene supplies the remainder. This sample was taken from a study of T cells in women clearing cervical HPV infection. Profiled with immunoSEQ multiplex PCR; TCRdb holds only in-frame clones, not every one. The sample has approximately 30,000 clones. The V and J ends lost 7 bases and 5 bases, in that order; junction bases with no gene match: 8. Germline-derived CDR1 and CDR2 are DFQATT and SNEGSKA (reference sequence). The CDR3 has 14 amino acids. The sample comprised blood buffy coat. V gene TRBV20-1 combines with J gene TRBJ2-2; the match to TRBD2 covers 9 bases. This clonotype originated in a woman aged 18 to 75 with a cervical HPV16 infection that either progressed to CIN3+ or cleared (not recorded which). The covered CDR3 bases are TGCAGTGGGAAACGAGCGGGAGGTACCGGGGAG. Residues: CSGKRAGGTGE. The whole CDR3 is CSGKRAGGTGELFF.